The 18 T cell receptor beta chains presented below share a single source sample, sequenced in a study of T cell changes during pregnancy in multiple sclerosis. Using immunoSEQ multiplex PCR, the repertoire was profiled, and TCRdb retains in-frame clones only, with some absent. The sample comprises approximately 48,000 clones, around nine tenths of which are singletons, and 2.5% to 3.5% rests with the top ten. The specimen comprised CD8+ T cells from peripheral blood mononuclear cells, sampled before pregnancy. These receptor sequences come from a female donor with multiple sclerosis, enrolled in a pregnancy study.

The CDR3: CASSYSEAGNEQYF. CDR3 DNA: TGTGCCAGCAGTTACTCTGAAGCGGGAAACGAGCAGTACTTC. This sequence joins TRBV6-6 and TRBJ2-7, with TRBD2 identical over 7 bases. The V gene end was trimmed by 0 bases and the J gene end by 5 bases; junction bases not matched to a gene: 4. The CDR3 sequence is 14 residues long. Per germline, CDR1 MNHNY and CDR2 SVGAGI (reference sequence).

The genes are TRBV13 and TRBJ1-2; 10 bases are a match to TRBD1. Germline V gene sequence: CDR1 PRHDT, CDR2 FYEKMQ (reference sequence). The CDR3 is 13 amino acids. With V trimmed by 5 bases and J by 8 bases, 5 bases remained unmatched. As DNA, the CDR3 is TGTGCCAGCAGCCATGGGACAGGGGACGGCTACACCTTC. Protein product: CASSHGTGDGYTF. Looking up the rest from reference TRBV13 and TRBJ1-2 gives the full variable domain: AAGVIQSPRHLIKEKRETATLKCYPIPRHDTVYWYQQGPGQDPQFLISFYEKMQSDKGSIPDRFSAQQFSDYHSELNMSSLELGDSALYFCASSHGTGDGYTFGSGTRLTVV.

The chain links TRBV29-1 to TRBJ2-7, with 7 bases that match TRBD1. The CDR3 is 15 amino acids. CDR1 and CDR2 (germline): SQVTM, ANQGSEA. With V trimmed by 2 bases and J by 1 base, 8 bases remained unmatched. CDR3 sequence (DNA): TGCAGCGTTGAATGGGGGACAGAACAGTCCTACGAGCAGTACTTC. Protein product: CSVEWGTEQSYEQYF.

The chain employs TRBV9 and TRBJ2-7; the D gene is possibly TRBD2 (6 bases). Trimming pared 0 bases from V and 2 bases from J, leaving 12 bases between. This CDR3 spans 15 amino acids. Per germline, CDR1 SGDLS and CDR2 YYNGEE. The CDR3 is CASSVEPGLPYEQYF. The DNA for the CDR3 is TGTGCCAGCAGCGTAGAGCCGGGACTCCCCTACGAGCAGTACTTC.

The chain combines TRBV6-4 with TRBJ2-3, with 8 nucleotides matching TRBD1. V shed 6 bases, J shed 4 bases, and the junction held 9 bases outside the gene matches. The CDR3 has 15 residues. Per germline, CDR1 MRHNA and CDR2 SNTAGT. The CDR3 DNA reads TGTGCCAGCAGCGGCAATTCAGGGGGCGCAGATACGCAGTATTTT. Its protein is CASSGNSGGADTQYF.

J is TRBJ2-2 and V is TRBV7-2, with D maybe TRBD1 (5 bases). The CDR3 is 12 amino acids. Germline CDR1 SGHTA, CDR2 FQGNSA. The V and J ends lost 6 bases and 6 bases respectively, with 8 bases between them. The chain's CDR3 is CASSSRAGELFF. DNA for the CDR3: TGTGCCAGCAGTTCCAGGGCCGGGGAGCTGTTTTTT.

This clone was seen a handful of times. The CDR3 region is CASSFDRGNTGELFF. The CDR3 nucleotides are TGTGCCAGCAGCTTTGACAGGGGAAACACCGGGGAGCTGTTTTTT. The rearrangement links TRBV7-6 to TRBJ2-2, with 8 bases identical to TRBD1. Germline V gene lookup returns CDR1 SGHVS and CDR2 FNYEAQ. The J segment lost 2 bases and the V segment lost 3 bases, leaving 2 bases of the junction unmatched. This CDR3 spans 15 amino acids. Combining the CDR3 with reference TRBV7-6 and TRBJ2-2 gives the whole variable domain GAGVSQSPRYKVTKRGQDVALRCDPISGHVSLYWYRQALGQGPEFLTYFNYEAQQDKSGLPNDRFSAERPEGSISTLTIQRTEQRDSAMYRCASSFDRGNTGELFFGEGSRLTVL.

The chain links TRBV7-9 to TRBJ2-2; the D is unclear. Germline CDR1 SEHNR, CDR2 FQNEAQ (reference sequence). The CDR3 is made up of 14 amino acids. Trimming pared 4 bases from V and 7 bases from J, leaving 13 bases between. CDR3 protein: CASSSSQAGGELFF. CDR3 nucleotides: TGTGCCAGCAGCTCCTCCCAGGCAGGCGGGGAGCTGTTTTTT. The full variable domain, with the rest looked up from reference TRBV7-9 and TRBJ2-2, is DTGVSQNPRHKITKRGQNVTFRCDPISEHNRLYWYRQTLGQGPEFLTYFQNEAQLEKSRLLSDRFSAERPKGSFSTLEIQRTEQGDSAMYLCASSSSQAGGELFFGEGSRLTVL.

This chain joins TRBV25-1 and TRBJ1-2; 7 nucleotides align to TRBD1. Germline V lookup: CDR1 MGHDK, CDR2 SYGVNS. This CDR3 has 16 residues. The V segment lost 4 bases and the J segment 1 base; nucleotides outside the gene matches: 9. This CDR3 is CASSGVGRGSNYGYTF. The CDR3 DNA is TGTGCCAGCAGTGGAGTAGGCAGGGGGAGTAACTATGGCTACACCTTC.

This sequence joins TRBV19 and TRBJ1-1; TRBD1 matches 8 bases. Germline V lookup: CDR1 LNHDA, CDR2 SQIVND (reference sequence). The V segment lost 3 bases and the J segment 4 bases; nucleotides outside the gene matches: 7. There are 15 residues in the CDR3. The CDR3 DNA is TGTGCCAGTAGTATCTCAGGGGGCGCCGGCACTGAAGCTTTCTTT. Protein sequence: CASSISGGAGTEAFF.

The chain carries TRBV9 and TRBJ1-4; 9 positions match TRBD1. The trim removed 4 bases at V and 7 bases at J, leaving 8 bases unmatched. The CDR3 is 15 amino acids. Germline V gene data show CDR1 as SGDLS and CDR2 as YYNGEE. The CDR3 DNA reads TGTGCCAGCAGCCCCTCCGGGACAGGGAGTGAAAAACTGTTTTTT. Translated, it gives CASSPSGTGSEKLFF.

The rearrangement links TRBV7-9 to TRBJ1-1; D is unclear. The CDR3 is 13 amino acids. The germline V and J ends were trimmed by 4 bases and 3 bases, with 9 bases remaining between them. Germline CDR1 and CDR2: SEHNR and FQNEAQ (reference sequence). The CDR3 loop is CASSSTVHTEAFF. The CDR3 DNA reads TGTGCCAGCAGCTCCACGGTGCACACTGAAGCTTTCTTT.

This chain uses TRBV6-5 with TRBJ2-1, with TRBD2 matching 8 bases. The V segment lost 6 bases and the J segment 5 bases; nucleotides outside the gene matches: 9. CDR1 is MNHEY, CDR2 SVGAGI, per germline. This CDR3 has 15 residues. The CDR3 loop is CASSPGTGGDNEQFF. In nucleotides, the CDR3 is TGTGCCAGCAGCCCCGGGACCGGGGGGGACAATGAGCAGTTCTTC.

This chain links TRBV7-3 with TRBJ2-3; D uncertain. Germline-derived CDR1 and CDR2 are SGHTA and FQGTGA. The CDR3 length is 13 residues. V was clipped by 5 bases and J by 4 bases, with 10 bases between them. CDR3 amino acids: CASSPGFADTQYF. In DNA form, the CDR3 reads TGTGCCAGCAGCCCCGGGTTCGCAGATACGCAGTATTTT.

The gene calls are TRBV5-6 and TRBJ2-7; 7 nucleotides line up with TRBD1. The junction had 5 bases not matched to a gene; V was cut back by 4 bases and J by 4 bases. This CDR3 has 13 amino acids. The germline V gene encodes CDR1 SGHDT and CDR2 YYEEEE. CDR3: CASSPGTAYEQYF. CDR3 sequence (DNA): TGTGCCAGCAGCCCGGGGACAGCTTACGAGCAGTACTTC.

This clone was seen only a few times. V and J are TRBV7-2 and TRBJ2-2; unclear D gene. The CDR3 spans 15 residues. Germline V lookup: CDR1 SGHTA, CDR2 FQGNSA. V dropped 3 bases and J dropped 6 bases, with 14 bases sitting between them. Written as DNA, the CDR3 is TGTGCCAGCAGCTTTACTGGTGGTTACCCCGGGGAGCTGTTTTTT. Protein sequence: CASSFTGGYPGELFF.

This chain links TRBV7-9 with TRBJ1-2; D perhaps matches TRBD1 (5 bases). The V end lost 10 bases, the J end lost 5 bases, and 17 bases lay between the germline ends. CDR3 length equals 13 residues. CDR1 and CDR2 from the germline V gene are SEHNR and FQNEAQ (reference sequence). Here the CDR3 DNA reads TGTGCCACCCAGGGCCCTCCGGCGTATGGCTACACCTTC. This translates into CATQGPPAYGYTF.

V and J are TRBV30 and TRBJ2-1; D is uncertain. Germline V gives CDR1 GTSNPN, CDR2 SVGIG (reference sequence). CDR3 length: 13 amino acids. With 0 bases removed from V and 7 bases from J, the gap between germline ends came to 10 bases. DNA for the CDR3: TGTGCCTGGAGTGTAATGACGGGTAATGAGCAGTTCTTC. Amino acids: CAWSVMTGNEQFF.